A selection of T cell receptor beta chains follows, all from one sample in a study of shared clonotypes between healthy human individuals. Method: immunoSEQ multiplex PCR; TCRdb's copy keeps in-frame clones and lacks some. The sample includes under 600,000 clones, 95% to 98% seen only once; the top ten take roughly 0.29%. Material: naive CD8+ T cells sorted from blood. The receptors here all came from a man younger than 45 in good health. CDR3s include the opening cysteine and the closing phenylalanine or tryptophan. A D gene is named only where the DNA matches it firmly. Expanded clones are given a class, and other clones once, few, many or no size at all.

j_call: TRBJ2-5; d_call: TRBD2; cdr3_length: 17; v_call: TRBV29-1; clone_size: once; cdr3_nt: TGCAGCGTTGAAGATCGGTCGAGACTAGCGGATGGGGAGACCCAGTACTTC; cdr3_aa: CSVEDRSRLADGETQYF
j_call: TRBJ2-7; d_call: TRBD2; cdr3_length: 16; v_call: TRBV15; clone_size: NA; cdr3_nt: TGTGCCACCAGCAGAGGGCTAGCGGGAGGGGGCTACGAGCAGTACTTC; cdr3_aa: CATSRGLAGGGYEQYF
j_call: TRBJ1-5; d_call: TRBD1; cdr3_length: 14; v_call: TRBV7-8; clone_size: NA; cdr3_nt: TGTGCCAGCAGCACAACAGGGGTGAATCAGCCCCAGCATTTT; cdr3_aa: CASSTTGVNQPQHF
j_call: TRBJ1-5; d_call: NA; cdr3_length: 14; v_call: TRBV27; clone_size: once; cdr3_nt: TGTGCCAGCAGTTTGACGGCGGTCTATCAGCCCCAGCATTTT; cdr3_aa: CASSLTAVYQPQHF
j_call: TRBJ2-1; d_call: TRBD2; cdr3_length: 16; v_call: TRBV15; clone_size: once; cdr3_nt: TGTGCCACCAGCAGTCTTCTGGGACTAGCACACAATGAGCAGTTCTTC; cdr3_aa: CATSSLLGLAHNEQFF
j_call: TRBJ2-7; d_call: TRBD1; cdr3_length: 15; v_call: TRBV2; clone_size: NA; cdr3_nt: TGTGCCAGCACTCAGTGGACAGGGGGGTATTACGAGCAGTACTTC; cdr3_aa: CASTQWTGGYYEQYF
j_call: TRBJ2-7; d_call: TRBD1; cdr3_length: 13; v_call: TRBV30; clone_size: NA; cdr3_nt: TGTGCCTGGGGGACAGGGGCGGGCCACGAGCAGTACTTC; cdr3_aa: CAWGTGAGHEQYF
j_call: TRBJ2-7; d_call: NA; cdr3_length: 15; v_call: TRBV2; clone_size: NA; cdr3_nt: TGTGCCAGCAGTGACCCACCCACGGTCGCCTACGAGCAGTACTTC; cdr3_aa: CASSDPPTVAYEQYF
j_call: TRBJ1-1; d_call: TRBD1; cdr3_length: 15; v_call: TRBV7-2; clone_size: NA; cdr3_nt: TGTGCCAGCAGCCCGGGGACAGATGAGAACACTGAAGCTTTCTTT; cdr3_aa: CASSPGTDENTEAFF
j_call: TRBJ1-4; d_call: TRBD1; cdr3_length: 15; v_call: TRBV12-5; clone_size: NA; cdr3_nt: TGTGCTAGTGGTTCGGGACAGGGCAATAATGAAAAACTGTTTTTT; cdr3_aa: CASGSGQGNNEKLFF
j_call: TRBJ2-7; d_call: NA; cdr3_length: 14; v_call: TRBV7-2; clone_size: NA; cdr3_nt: TGTGCCAGCAGCTTCGGGACTGGTTCCTACGAGCAGTACTTC; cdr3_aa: CASSFGTGSYEQYF
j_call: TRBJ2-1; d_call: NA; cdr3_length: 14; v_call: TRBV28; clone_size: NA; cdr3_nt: TGTGCCAGCAGTTTAGTAAGGGATTACAATGAGCAGTTCTTC; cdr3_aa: CASSLVRDYNEQFF
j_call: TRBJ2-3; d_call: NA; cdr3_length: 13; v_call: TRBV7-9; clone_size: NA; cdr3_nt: TGTGCCGGTGCAGGAGGGGGCACAGATACGCAGTATTTT; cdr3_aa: CAGAGGGTDTQYF
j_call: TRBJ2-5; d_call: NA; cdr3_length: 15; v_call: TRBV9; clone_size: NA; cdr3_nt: TGTGCCAGCAGCGTAGACGGGGGAATTCGAGAGACCCAGTACTTC; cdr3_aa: CASSVDGGIRETQYF
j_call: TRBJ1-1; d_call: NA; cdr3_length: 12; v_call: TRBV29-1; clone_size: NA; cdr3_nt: TGCAGCGCAAGGAGGCTGAACACTGAAGCTTTCTTT; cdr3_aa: CSARRLNTEAFF
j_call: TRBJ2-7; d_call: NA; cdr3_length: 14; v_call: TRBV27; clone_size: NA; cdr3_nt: TGTGCCAGCAGAATACAGGGAGAGTCCTACGAGCAGTACTTC; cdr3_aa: CASRIQGESYEQYF
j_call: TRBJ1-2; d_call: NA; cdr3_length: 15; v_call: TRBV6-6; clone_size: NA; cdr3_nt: TGTGCCAGCAGTCCCGGTCCGGAGGGCGTTTATGGCTACACCTTC; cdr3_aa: CASSPGPEGVYGYTF
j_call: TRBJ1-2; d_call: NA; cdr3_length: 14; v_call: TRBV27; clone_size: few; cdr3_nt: TGTGCCAGCAGTTACGGGCGAGAAAGATATGGCTACACCTTC; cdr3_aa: CASSYGRERYGYTF
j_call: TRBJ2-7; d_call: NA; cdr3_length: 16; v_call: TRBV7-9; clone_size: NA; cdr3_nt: TGTGCCGCCGAACGCACACTTCGGTGGGGAAGCTACGAGCAGTACTTC; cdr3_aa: CAAERTLRWGSYEQYF
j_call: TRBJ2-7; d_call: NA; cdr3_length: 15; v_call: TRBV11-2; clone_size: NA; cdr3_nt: TGTGCCAGCAGCTACGGGGAGGGACAGGACCACGAGCAGTACTTC; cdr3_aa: CASSYGEGQDHEQYF
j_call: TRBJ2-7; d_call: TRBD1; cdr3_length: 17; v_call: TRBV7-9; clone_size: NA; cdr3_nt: TGTGCCAGCAGCTTACGAGGCACGGGACAGCTCTCCTACGAGCAGTACTTC; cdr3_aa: CASSLRGTGQLSYEQYF
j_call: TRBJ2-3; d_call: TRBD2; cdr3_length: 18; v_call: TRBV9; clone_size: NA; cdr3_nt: TGTGCCAGCAGCGAGCCCTCCGGGACTAGCGTCGGCCCAGATACGCAGTATTTT; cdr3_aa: CASSEPSGTSVGPDTQYF
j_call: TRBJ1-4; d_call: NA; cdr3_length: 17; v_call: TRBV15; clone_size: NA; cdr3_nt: TGTGCCACCAGCAGGCTGACACTTAACAGAGGAGAGGAAAAACTGTTTTTT; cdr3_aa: CATSRLTLNRGEEKLFF
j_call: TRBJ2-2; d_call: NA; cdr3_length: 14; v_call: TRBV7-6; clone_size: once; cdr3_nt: TGTGCCAGCAGCTATCCGGGTGACACCGGGGAGCTGTTTTTT; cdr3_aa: CASSYPGDTGELFF
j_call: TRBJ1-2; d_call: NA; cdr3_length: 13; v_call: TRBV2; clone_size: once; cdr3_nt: TGTGCCAGCAGTCGGACGGCAGTCCCTGGCTACACCTTC; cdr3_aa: CASSRTAVPGYTF
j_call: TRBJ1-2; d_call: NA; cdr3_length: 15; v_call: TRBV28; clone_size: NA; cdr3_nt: TGTGCCAGCAGTTTTAGGGGGTTTCAGAACTATGGCTACACCTTC; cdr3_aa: CASSFRGFQNYGYTF
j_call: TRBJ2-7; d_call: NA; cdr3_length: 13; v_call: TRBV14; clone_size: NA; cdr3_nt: TGTGCCAGCAGCCTCGGGACTCCGACGGGGCAGTACTTC; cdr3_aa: CASSLGTPTGQYF